Shown below are 28 T cell receptor beta chains from a single sample sequenced in a study of blood T cell repertoires in COVID-19. Assay: immunoSEQ multiplex PCR; the TCRdb copy retains only in-frame clones and omits some. The sample yields hundreds of thousands of clones, roughly 87% seen once. Input material: PBMCs or T cells enriched from blood (not recorded which). These receptor sequences come from a woman in her 30s who had recovered from COVID-19.

The gene calls are TRBV7-2 and TRBJ2-5; 7 bases agree with TRBD1. The germline gives CDR1 SGHTA, CDR2 FQGNSA. V lost 4 bases, J lost 7 bases, and 6 bases stayed unmatched. The length of the CDR3 is 13 residues. Here the CDR3 DNA reads TGTGCCAGCAGCTCACAGGGGCCTGGGACCCAGTACTTC. Translated: CASSSQGPGTQYF.

This clone was detected only a few times. The chain is built from TRBV7-2 and TRBJ1-3; TRBD1 agrees at 9 bases. The V segment lost 5 bases and the J segment 3 bases; nucleotides outside the gene matches: 11. CDR1 SGHTA and CDR2 FQGNSA come from the germline V gene. The CDR3 extends over 17 amino acids. CDR3 in DNA: TGTGCCAGCAGCACTCGCCCCCGGACAGGGGATGGAAACACCATATATTTT. Its translation is CASSTRPRTGDGNTIYF.

The CDR3 DNA follows: TGTGCCAGCTCTCCGACAGGGGACTACGAGCAGTACTTC. Encoded protein: CASSPTGDYEQYF. The chain carries TRBV18 and TRBJ2-7; TRBD1 matches 8 bases. Germline V gene data show CDR1 as KGHSH and CDR2 as LQKENI. V trimming: 6 bases; J trimming: 3 bases; junction bases outside the gene matches: 4. CDR3 length: 13 amino acids.

The V and J genes are TRBV4-1 and TRBJ1-1, with 7 bases lining up with TRBD1. This CDR3 comprises 18 residues. Unmatched junction bases numbered 17, after V lost 2 bases and J lost 5 bases. Germline V gives CDR1 MGHRA, CDR2 YSYEKL. For the CDR3, the DNA is TGCGCCAGCAGCCAACCGAGCGACAGGGCTGACCGGGGGACTGAAGCTTTCTTT. Its protein product is CASSQPSDRADRGTEAFF.

V is TRBV7-9 and J is TRBJ1-2; 9 bases map to TRBD1. CDR3 size: 15 residues. The V gene's germline CDR1 is SEHNR and CDR2 FQNEAQ (reference sequence). V was pared by 4 bases and J by 5 bases, with 8 bases of the junction left unmatched. Here the CDR3 reads CASSYRDRARYGYTF. CDR3 sequence (DNA): TGTGCCAGCAGCTACCGGGACAGGGCAAGATATGGCTACACCTTC.

The J gene is TRBJ2-3, the V gene TRBV5-1, with 7 bases identical to TRBD2. Trimming removed 4 bases from V and 4 bases from J; junction bases left unmatched: 9. This CDR3 is 15 amino acids long. Germline values: CDR1 SGHRS, CDR2 YFSETQ. The CDR3 DNA is TGCGCCAGCAGCGTGAACGGCGGGAGCGCAGATACGCAGTATTTT. This codes for CASSVNGGSADTQYF.

This chain links TRBV7-9 with TRBJ2-7; possible D gene TRBD1, 5 bases. Trimming left V 1 base short and J 1 base short, with 8 bases between. The CDR3 is 14 amino acids. Germline V lookup: CDR1 SEHNR, CDR2 FQNEAQ (reference sequence). CDR3 bases: TGTGCCAGCAGCTTAGACAGGCTATCCTACGAGCAGTACTTC. This encodes CASSLDRLSYEQYF.

This clone was counted between two and nine times. V usage is TRBV10-3 and J usage is TRBJ2-1; D is undetermined. Trimming took 6 bases from V and 1 from J, leaving 13 bases between them. This CDR3 contains 15 residues. Germline V CDR1 and CDR2: ENHRY, SYGVKD. For the CDR3, the DNA is TGTGCCATCAGGTCGGCGGCTTGGTCCTACAATGAGCAGTTCTTC. Translating gives CAIRSAAWSYNEQFF.

The chain has TRBV11-1 and TRBJ2-1, with D perhaps TRBD1 (5 bases). The V and J ends lost 2 bases and 9 bases respectively, with 17 bases between them. The CDR3 length is 15 residues. The germline CDR1 and CDR2 sequences are SGHAT and FQDESV (reference sequence). DNA of the CDR3: TGTGCCAGCAGCTTACGTAGACAGCCTTGGCGTGAGCAGTTCTTC. It yields the protein CASSLRRQPWREQFF.

The chain uses TRBV19 and TRBJ1-3; D gene unclear. This CDR3 has 14 amino acids. Germline assignment: CDR1 LNHDA and CDR2 SQIVND (reference sequence). V shed 5 bases and J shed 4 bases, with 12 bases lying between them. This chain's CDR3 is CASSLGGGGNTIYF. DNA for the CDR3: TGTGCCAGTAGTCTCGGCGGTGGCGGAAACACCATATATTTT.

The J gene is TRBJ1-2, the V gene TRBV28, with D unresolved. Germline-derived CDR1 and CDR2 are MDHEN and SYDVKM. V lost 3 bases to trimming and J lost 8 bases, with 19 bases between them. This CDR3 comprises 15 residues. The CDR3, as DNA: TGTGCCAGCAGTTTCTCCCATCCGTATGGAGAGGGCTACACCTTC. This sequence encodes CASSFSHPYGEGYTF.

The rearrangement uses TRBV2 and TRBJ2-5, with TRBD1 matching 10 bases. CDR1 and CDR2 (germline): SNHLY, FYNNEI. Unmatched junction bases numbered 5, after V lost 6 bases and J lost 4 bases. The CDR3 extends over 14 amino acids. In DNA, the CDR3 is TGTGCCAGCAGGCTGACAGGGGGCGGAGAGACCCAGTACTTC. Its translation: CASRLTGGGETQYF.

The V call is TRBV5-1, the J call TRBJ2-2, with 10 nucleotides matching TRBD2. The CDR3 is made up of 20 amino acids. J gave up 6 bases and V 2 bases, and 19 bases lay outside the gene matches. CDR1 and CDR2 from the germline V gene are SGHRS and YFSETQ. The DNA for the CDR3 is TGCGCCAGCAGCTTTACGTCGCTAGCGGGGGCCAGAAAGGGGTCCGGGGAGCTGTTTTTT. Protein product: CASSFTSLAGARKGSGELFF.

This chain connects TRBV28 to TRBJ1-6; weak D call: TRBD1 (5 bases). The CDR3 is 14 residues long. V lost 5 bases to trimming and J lost 10 bases, with 15 bases between them. Germline V gene sequence: CDR1 MDHEN, CDR2 SYDVKM. The CDR3 protein is CASSPKGSVSPLHF. CDR3 in DNA: TGTGCCAGCAGTCCGAAGGGGTCGGTGTCACCCCTCCACTTT.

Concerning this clone: The same CDR3 also results from other DNA sequences found in this sample. The chain employs TRBV27 and TRBJ1-1; TRBD1 might be the D (6 bases). Germline CDR1 is MNHEY and CDR2 is SMNVEV (reference sequence). The germline V and J ends were trimmed by 3 bases and 6 bases, with 11 bases remaining between them. CDR3 length equals 13 residues. Written as DNA, the CDR3 is TGTGCCAGCAGTTTGTCCAGACAGGCTGAAGCTTTCTTT. Translated: CASSLSRQAEAFF.

CDR3 nucleotide sequence: TGTGCCAGCAGCTTAGTCGGGGGGGCCTACAATGAGCAGTTCTTC. Encoded protein: CASSLVGGAYNEQFF. The chain recombines TRBV7-2 with TRBJ2-1; 8 nucleotides align to TRBD2. This CDR3 has 15 residues. Trimming cost V 1 base and J 2 bases; bases outside gene matches: 1. Germline CDR1 and CDR2: SGHTA and FQGNSA. Based on the CDR3 plus reference TRBV7-2 and TRBJ2-1, the full variable domain is GAGVSQSPSNKVTEKGKDVELRCDPISGHTALYWYRQSLGQGLEFLIYFQGNSAPDKSGLPSDRFSAERTGGSVSTLTIQRTQQEDSAVYLCASSLVGGAYNEQFFGPGTRLTVL.

The V gene is TRBV14, the J gene TRBJ2-1, with TRBD2 identical over 9 bases. Germline V gives CDR1 SGHDN, CDR2 FVKESK. The CDR3 length is 17 residues. The trim removed 2 bases at V and 6 bases at J, leaving 11 bases unmatched. CDR3 residues: CASSQYPSGTYLNEQFF. The CDR3 DNA follows: TGTGCCAGCAGCCAATACCCTAGCGGGACCTACCTCAATGAGCAGTTCTTC.

The V call is TRBV5-4, the J call TRBJ2-2, with 12 bases identical to TRBD1. Germline V gene sequence: CDR1 SGHNT, CDR2 YYREEE (reference sequence). CDR3 size: 17 residues. Germline trimming cut 1 base from V and 6 bases from J; bases unmatched to any gene: 7. Here the CDR3 reads CASSLSGTGGAPGELFF. For the CDR3, the DNA is TGTGCCAGCAGCTTGTCCGGGACAGGGGGCGCACCCGGGGAGCTGTTTTTT.

The chain uses TRBV15 and TRBJ1-1, with 9 bases identical to TRBD1. There are 16 residues in the CDR3. Germline-derived CDR1 and CDR2 are LNHNV and YYDKDF (reference sequence). V shed 1 base, J shed 4 bases, and the junction held 7 bases outside the gene matches. In nucleotides, the CDR3 is TGTGCCACCAGCAGAGGGGACAGGGCGGGGGGCACTGAAGCTTTCTTT. The encoded protein is CATSRGDRAGGTEAFF.

This clone was recorded a few times. DNA for the CDR3: TGTGCCAGCAGTTTATTTGGGCGGACAGGGAGGGGCTACACCTTC. Its translation is CASSLFGRTGRGYTF. This rearrangement joins TRBV27 to TRBJ1-2; 8 nucleotides line up with TRBD1. The germline V gene has CDR1 MNHEY and CDR2 SMNVEV (reference sequence). The J segment lost 8 bases and the V segment lost 1 base, leaving 9 bases of the junction unmatched. The CDR3 consists of 15 residues.

This clone appeared once. V and J are TRBV5-1 and TRBJ2-7, with D possibly being TRBD1 (5 bases). Germline lookup yields CDR1 SGHRS and CDR2 YFSETQ. V lost 0 bases to trimming and J lost 1 base, with 5 bases between them. The CDR3 has 13 amino acids. CDR3 sequence: CASSLGQSYEQYF. As DNA, the CDR3 is TGCGCCAGCAGCTTGGGACAGTCCTACGAGCAGTACTTC.

This clone was detected a few times. CDR3 in DNA: TGTGCCAGCAGCCAGGGACAGGGCCAAGAGACCCAGTACTTC. Amino acids: CASSQGQGQETQYF. The V call is TRBV5-6, the J call TRBJ2-5; TRBD1 matches 9 bases. There are 14 residues in the CDR3. Germline values: CDR1 SGHDT, CDR2 YYEEEE. V shed 4 bases and J 1 base; nucleotides not matched to a gene: 2.

J is TRBJ1-1 and V is TRBV6-5; no clear D. This CDR3 is 14 amino acids long. Germline assignment: CDR1 MNHEY and CDR2 SVGAGI. The V end lost 0 bases, the J end lost 4 bases, and 9 bases lay between the germline ends. CDR3 region: CASSYSESRTEAFF. The CDR3 DNA sequence: TGTGCCAGCAGTTACTCTGAGTCCCGCACTGAAGCTTTCTTT.

V and J are TRBV30 and TRBJ1-2, with unresolved D. Germline V gene data show CDR1 as GTSNPN and CDR2 as SVGIG (reference sequence). Trimming took off 2 bases at V and 8 bases at J, with 9 bases between the two ends. This CDR3 has 11 amino acids. In nucleotides, the CDR3 is TGTGCCTGGAGTTGGACGGGGGGCTACACCTTC. Translation gives CAWSWTGGYTF.

This chain uses TRBV19 with TRBJ1-6, with TRBD1 identical over 7 bases. The CDR3 covers 13 residues. CDR1 and CDR2 (germline): LNHDA, SQIVND (reference sequence). V dropped 6 bases and J dropped 9; count of bases not matched to a gene: 5. The CDR3 nucleotides read TGTGCCAGTAGCTTACAGGGGATTTCACCCCTCCACTTT. This codes for CASSLQGISPLHF. Drawing the rest from reference TRBV19 and TRBJ1-6, the complete variable domain is DGGITQSPKYLFRKEGQNVTLSCEQNLNHDAMYWYRQDPGQGLRLIYYSQIVNDFQKGDIAEGYSVSREKKESFPLTVTSAQKNPTAFYLCASSLQGISPLHFGNGTRLTVT.

This sequence joins TRBV5-4 and TRBJ1-1; D is uncertain. The length of the CDR3 is 16 residues. Germline CDR1 reads SGHNT; CDR2 reads YYREEE (reference sequence). Trimming shortened V by 0 bases and J by 1 base, and 13 bases separated the two germline ends. The CDR3 loop reads CASSLAGSRGNTEAFF. The CDR3 DNA reads TGTGCCAGCAGCTTGGCCGGTTCCCGAGGGAACACTGAAGCTTTCTTT.

V gene TRBV28 combines with J gene TRBJ2-5; TRBD1 matches 8 bases. V was clipped by 2 bases and J by 5 bases; unmatched bases: 7. Germline V gene data show CDR1 as MDHEN and CDR2 as SYDVKM. This CDR3 has 15 amino acids. CDR3 region: CASSLVQGAGETQYF. The DNA for the CDR3 is TGTGCCAGCAGTTTAGTGCAGGGGGCTGGTGAGACCCAGTACTTC.

The chain joins TRBV20-1 to TRBJ2-7, with TRBD1 as a possible D gene (6 bases). There are 13 residues in the CDR3. Germline CDR1 reads DFQATT; CDR2 reads SNEGSKA (reference sequence). The germline V and J ends were trimmed by 3 bases and 3 bases, with 12 bases remaining between them. The CDR3 sequence: CSASYRDLYEQYF. The CDR3 bases are TGCAGTGCTAGTTACAGGGATCTCTACGAGCAGTACTTC.